The 28 T cell receptor beta chains below were found in one sample sequenced in a study of CD8 T cells in ankylosing spondylitis. Study observations and caveats: Ankylosing spondylitis blood seemed to carry a telltale TCR beta motif made of roughly 8 highly homologous variants.

No antigen is known for these receptors. TCRdb fed the 5' RACE reads into MiXCR, producing one record per CDR3 protein. The sample carries 200,000 to 250,000 distinct CDR3 sequences, about 16% recorded once. The sample taken for sequencing was blood, either unsorted or a sorted T cell fraction (not recorded which). These receptors were obtained from a male donor with ankylosing spondylitis.

J is TRBJ2-7 and V is TRBV4-1; the D is unclear. The CDR3 contains 13 residues. With 0 bases removed from V and 2 bases from J, the gap between germline ends came to 5 bases. The germline V gene encodes CDR1 MGHRA and CDR2 YSYEKL. CDR3 residues: CASSQEKTYEQYF. As DNA, the CDR3 is TGCGCCAGCAGCCAAGAAAAAACCTACGAGCAGTACTTC.

This clonotype occurred many times. The rearrangement uses TRBV9 and TRBJ2-2; D remains ambiguous. The V end lost 2 bases, the J end lost 3 bases, and 8 bases lay between the germline ends. The CDR3 contains 14 residues. Germline CDR1 reads SGDLS; CDR2 reads YYNGEE. The CDR3 region is CASSVVGDTGELFF. The CDR3 DNA reads TGTGCCAGCAGCGTCGTAGGCGACACCGGGGAGCTGTTTTTT.

The CDR3 coding sequence is TGTGCCAGCAGCACCTGGACTAGCGTCCACGAGCAGTACTTC. Translation gives CASSTWTSVHEQYF. The genes are TRBV11-2 and TRBJ2-7; 9 nucleotides line up with TRBD2. Germline loops: CDR1 SGHAT, CDR2 FQNNGV. Losses at the gene ends were 5 bases for V and 5 bases for J; bases not matched to a gene: 7. The CDR3 contains 14 residues.

The gene calls are TRBV7-9 and TRBJ2-7; the D gene is possibly TRBD1 (5 bases). This CDR3 has 14 residues. The V gene lost 7 bases and the J gene lost 2 bases, with 15 bases spanning the gap. CDR1 SEHNR and CDR2 FQNEAQ come from the germline V gene (reference sequence). Here the CDR3 reads CASTTASLPYEQYF. Here the CDR3 DNA reads TGTGCCAGCACGACAGCCTCCCTTCCCTACGAGCAGTACTTC.

There are a few counts of this clonotype. The rearrangement joins TRBV2 to TRBJ2-7; D gene ambiguous. The CDR3 covers 14 residues. CDR1 is SNHLY and CDR2 is FYNNEI in the germline V gene. Between the trimmed V and J ends, which lost 5 bases and 1 base, there was a span of 12 bases. In DNA form, the CDR3 reads TGTGCCAGCAGTTGGACGGACGGTTCCTACGAGCAGTACTTC. Translated, it gives CASSWTDGSYEQYF. Full variable domain (remainder filled in from reference TRBV2 and TRBJ2-7): EPEVTQTPSHQVTQMGQEVILRCVPISNHLYFYWYRQILGQKVEFLVSFYNNEISEKSEIFDDQFSVERPDGSNFTLKIRSTKLEDSAMYFCASSWTDGSYEQYFGPGTRLTVT.

This chain's CDR3 is CASSPPQGTGWPDTQYF. The CDR3 nucleotides read TGTGCCAGCAGCCCTCCCCAAGGGACAGGGTGGCCAGATACGCAGTATTTT. The chain joins TRBV7-9 to TRBJ2-3; 9 bases are a match to TRBD1. The V gene end was trimmed by 5 bases and the J gene end by 4 bases; junction bases not matched to a gene: 13. The germline V gene has CDR1 SEHNR and CDR2 FQNEAQ (reference sequence). The CDR3 contains 17 residues.

The rearrangement uses TRBV3-1 and TRBJ2-1; D not certain. Germline lookup yields CDR1 LGHDT and CDR2 YNNKEL (reference sequence). V lost 5 bases and J 4 bases, leaving 18 bases between the germline ends. The CDR3 is 16 amino acids. As DNA, the CDR3 is TGTGCCAGCAGCTGCACCTATCTCACCCAATACAATGAGCAGTTCTTC. This translates into CASSCTYLTQYNEQFF.

This clonotype was seen at least ten times. The J gene is TRBJ2-1, the V gene TRBV24-1; 7 positions agree with TRBD2. The germline V gene encodes CDR1 KGHDR and CDR2 SFDVKD. Trimming cost V 1 base and J 9 bases; bases outside gene matches: 2. The CDR3 is 13 residues long. CDR3 nucleotide sequence: TGTGCCACCAGTGATTTAGCGGGGAGTGAGCAGTTCTTC. Its translation is CATSDLAGSEQFF.

The rearrangement uses TRBV4-3 and TRBJ2-7; D not resolved. V lost 1 base and J 7 bases, leaving 11 bases between the germline ends. The CDR3 sequence is 13 residues long. Germline V gene lookup returns CDR1 LGHNA and CDR2 YSLEER. The CDR3 is CASSQVGGLEQYF. The CDR3, as DNA: TGCGCCAGCAGCCAAGTGGGTGGGCTGGAGCAGTACTTC.

Only a few counts were recorded for this clonotype. The chain employs TRBV20-1 and TRBJ2-1; maybe TRBD2 (5 bases). V lost 0 bases and J lost 2, with 17 bases in between. CDR3 length: 17 residues. Germline CDR1 is DFQATT and CDR2 is SNEGSKA (reference sequence). DNA for the CDR3: TGCAGTGCTAGAGATCCGGGGAACGGTGGCGCCTACAATGAGCAGTTCTTC. As protein: CSARDPGNGGAYNEQFF.

The chain couples TRBV7-3 to TRBJ2-1; 9 nucleotides align to TRBD1. Trimming removed 4 bases from V and 3 bases from J; junction bases left unmatched: 10. The CDR3 is 17 residues long. Per the germline V gene, CDR1 is SGHTA and CDR2 is FQGTGA. The CDR3 DNA sequence: TGTGCCAGCAGCTCTACAGGGGGCCTGGTCTACTACAATGAGCAGTTCTTC. It encodes CASSSTGGLVYYNEQFF. The whole variable domain, remainder taken from reference TRBV7-3 and TRBJ2-1, is GAGVSQTPSNKVTEKGKYVELRCDPISGHTALYWYRQSLGQGPEFLIYFQGTGAADDSGLPNDRFFAVRPEGSVSTLKIQRTERGDSAVYLCASSSTGGLVYYNEQFFGPGTRLTVL.

This clonotype was seen a handful of times. The rearrangement links TRBV20-1 to TRBJ2-2; weak D call: TRBD2 (5 bases). Germline assignment: CDR1 DFQATT and CDR2 SNEGSKA (reference sequence). CDR3 length: 15 residues. Between the trimmed V and J ends, which lost 4 bases and 3 bases, there was a span of 15 bases. The CDR3 protein is CSAIPVGIHTGELFF. The DNA for the CDR3 is TGCAGTGCTATCCCAGTCGGGATCCACACCGGGGAGCTGTTTTTT.

This chain connects TRBV20-1 to TRBJ1-2; maybe TRBD1 (6 bases). The V end lost 3 bases, the J end lost 4 bases, and 18 bases lay between the germline ends. Germline V gene lookup returns CDR1 DFQATT and CDR2 SNEGSKA (reference sequence). This CDR3 region has 15 residues. CDR3 residues: CSARSLRQGIYGYTF. CDR3 in DNA: TGCAGTGCTAGGTCCTTGAGGCAGGGGATCTATGGCTACACCTTC.

This chain connects TRBV6-1 to TRBJ2-1; no definite D call. The V gene's germline CDR1 is MNHNS and CDR2 SASEGT. The V gene lost 5 bases and the J gene lost 1 base, with 6 bases spanning the gap. The CDR3 contains 13 residues. The CDR3, as DNA: TGTGCCAGCAGTAGTAGGTCCTACAATGAGCAGTTCTTC. As protein: CASSSRSYNEQFF.

This clonotype was found a few times. The V call is TRBV20-1, the J call TRBJ2-7; the match to TRBD1 covers 9 bases. V trimming: 0 bases; J trimming: 5 bases; junction bases outside the gene matches: 11. This CDR3 has 16 amino acids. CDR1 and CDR2 from the germline V gene are DFQATT and SNEGSKA (reference sequence). This CDR3 is CSARDGGGDRVNEQYF. The CDR3 bases are TGCAGTGCTAGAGATGGGGGTGGGGACAGGGTCAACGAGCAGTACTTC.

The chain carries TRBV2 and TRBJ2-7, with TRBD1 matching over 7 bases. Germline V CDR1 and CDR2: SNHLY, FYNNEI. The CDR3 is 13 residues long. Germline trimming cut 10 bases from V and 5 bases from J; bases unmatched to any gene: 11. CDR3 sequence: CAIRDRVPNEQYF. In DNA form, the CDR3 reads TGTGCCATCAGGGACAGAGTTCCCAACGAGCAGTACTTC.

The gene calls are TRBV5-1 and TRBJ1-6; TRBD1 aligns across 8 bases. This CDR3 contains 15 residues. Trimming removed 4 bases from V and 13 bases from J; junction bases left unmatched: 13. CDR1 and CDR2 (germline): SGHRS, YFSETQ. The CDR3 nucleotides read TGCGCCAGCAGCCCAGGACAGGGCGATGATGCGCCCCTCCACTTT. Protein sequence: CASSPGQGDDAPLHF.

This clonotype was observed a few times. The chain couples TRBV6-9 to TRBJ2-1, with D perhaps TRBD2 (5 bases). The germline V and J ends were trimmed by 8 bases and 7 bases, with 15 bases remaining between them. The CDR3 length is 13 residues. Germline V gives CDR1 MNHGY, CDR2 SVAAGI. In nucleotides, the CDR3 is TGTGCCAGCCGAGTCTCCAGGAGGAATGAGCAGTTCTTC. It translates to CASRVSRRNEQFF.

The chain recombines TRBV27 with TRBJ2-7; 7 bases agree with TRBD1. This CDR3 is built from 14 residues. The germline gives CDR1 MNHEY, CDR2 SMNVEV (reference sequence). With V trimmed by 3 bases and J by 4 bases, 6 bases remained unmatched. CDR3 loop: CASSFSGQTYEQYF. DNA for the CDR3: TGTGCCAGCAGTTTCTCGGGACAGACATACGAGCAGTACTTC.

This clonotype was picked up a small number of times. The chain uses TRBV14 and TRBJ2-7; the match to TRBD1 covers 12 bases. Unmatched junction bases numbered 10, after V lost 1 base and J lost 9 bases. Germline V lookup: CDR1 SGHDN, CDR2 FVKESK. The CDR3 length is 16 residues. CDR3 nucleotides: TGTGCCAGCAGCCAAGCGTGGGGACAGGGGGCTGGCCGGCAGTACTTC. Protein product: CASSQAWGQGAGRQYF.

The chain joins TRBV4-3 to TRBJ2-7, with 10 nucleotides matching TRBD1. The CDR3 is 15 residues long. V gave up 0 bases and J gave up 4 bases; unmatched junction bases: 3. The germline V gene has CDR1 LGHNA and CDR2 YSLEER. The CDR3 loop is CASSQDSGQGYEQYF. CDR3 DNA: TGCGCCAGCAGCCAAGATTCGGGACAGGGGTACGAGCAGTACTTC.

This clonotype was counted at least ten times. J is TRBJ2-7 and V is TRBV5-1; 7 positions match TRBD1. After removal of 1 base from V and 3 bases from J, the junction contained 4 bases not matched to a gene. Germline V lookup: CDR1 SGHRS, CDR2 YFSETQ. This CDR3 region has 14 residues. The CDR3 protein is CASSLTGQIYEQYF. The CDR3, as DNA: TGCGCCAGCAGCTTGACGGGACAGATCTACGAGCAGTACTTC.

This chain connects TRBV12-3 or TRBV12-4 to TRBJ2-3; 10 bases align to TRBD2. The length of the CDR3 is 15 residues. Germline trimming cut 7 bases from V and 4 bases from J; bases unmatched to any gene: 8. CDR3 loop: CASTLLAGSADTQYF. The CDR3 DNA reads TGTGCCAGCACTCTACTAGCGGGAAGTGCAGATACGCAGTATTTT.

As regards this clonotype: Being one base from a much bigger clone, this may be a read error. The rearrangement joins TRBV12-3 or TRBV12-4 to TRBJ1-3, with no clear D. This CDR3 has 11 amino acids. V was pared by 7 bases and J by 0 bases, with 1 base between. In DNA, the CDR3 is TGTGCCAGCACCTCTGGAAACACCATATATTTT. Its protein is CASTSGNTIYF.

This clonotype has just a few counts. At one boundary the junction diverges from the germline segment, which might be a read error. The chain recombines TRBV12-3 or TRBV12-4 with TRBJ2-3, with 10 bases that match TRBD2. The CDR3 is made up of 18 amino acids. The CDR3: CARSLGSGRPEGTDTQYF. The CDR3 DNA is TGTGCCCGCAGTTTGGGTAGCGGGAGGCCCGAAGGCACAGATACGCAGTATTTT.

This chain joins TRBV28 and TRBJ2-3; either TRBD1 or TRBD2 may fit D (6 bases each). Germline loops: CDR1 MDHEN, CDR2 SYDVKM. V lost 6 bases, J lost 4 bases, and 14 bases lay in between. CDR3 length: 14 amino acids. CDR3 amino acids: CASRLGGSADTQYF. The CDR3 nucleotides are TGTGCCAGCAGGCTGGGGGGCAGTGCAGATACGCAGTATTTT.

This clonotype was detected only a few times. The genes are TRBV5-1 and TRBJ1-1; 9 bases line up with TRBD1. Germline CDR1 is SGHRS and CDR2 is YFSETQ. The junction had 5 bases not matched to a gene; V was cut back by 0 bases and J by 2 bases. The CDR3 runs to 16 residues. The CDR3 DNA reads as TGCGCCAGCAGCTTGGCACAGGGGGCAGGTAACACTGAAGCTTTCTTT. It specifies CASSLAQGAGNTEAFF.

The chain uses TRBV6-1 and TRBJ2-1; possible D gene TRBD2, 6 bases. This CDR3 contains 15 residues. V lost 6 bases to trimming and J lost 4 bases, with 16 bases between them. Germline loops: CDR1 MNHNS, CDR2 SASEGT. CDR3 in amino acids: CASSPQRGGYNEQFF. The CDR3 bases are TGTGCCAGCAGCCCCCAGCGCGGAGGGTACAATGAGCAGTTCTTC.